This T cell receptor beta chain was recorded in a study of cytomegalovirus exposure and HLA in healthy donors. Study results and limitations: Some V segments (TRBV6-2 and TRBV6-3 among them) were excluded as indistinguishable. Per a later analysis, 15,000 to 20,000 TCR beta sequences showed association with HLA alleles at 0.05 false discovery rate.

In the case of this clone: Antigen: not known.

This CDR3 comprises 13 residues. The germline V gene has CDR1 SQVTM and CDR2 ANQGSEA. V lost 7 bases to trimming and J lost 4 bases; unmatched junction nucleotides: 5. The primer mix had 60 Vbeta and 13 Jbeta primers. Clones were sequenced by immunoSEQ multiplex PCR, and TCRdb holds only the in-frame ones, with some missing. This sample has 90,000 to 140,000 clones, with more than 70% found just once. The TCR originated in a man aged 25-45 years in good health and CMV-seronegative. The chain uses TRBV29-1 and TRBJ2-5; 11 bases are shared with TRBD2. Specimen: PBMCs. The CDR3 reads CSAELAGVETQYF. DNA of the CDR3: TGCAGCGCCGAACTAGCGGGAGTAGAGACCCAGTACTTC.